The 22 T cell receptor beta chains given below trace back to one sample, sequenced in a study of OX40 agonist ivuxolimab in advanced cancers. This table comes from immunoSEQ multiplex PCR, and its TCRdb copy is limited to in-frame clones, with some not included. The data contain roughly 61,000 clones, approximately 78% of them singletons. The specimen comprised CD4+ or CD8+ T cells sorted from blood, sampled in a trial of the OX40 agonist ivuxolimab. The source of these receptors is an adult with an advanced solid tumor such as melanoma, head and neck, liver or kidney cancer.

The chain uses TRBV19 and TRBJ1-1; possibly TRBD1 for D (5 bases). The CDR3 is made up of 13 amino acids. CDR1 and CDR2 (germline): LNHDA, SQIVND (reference sequence). V was trimmed by 11 bases and J by 3 bases, leaving 16 bases between them. CDR3 nucleotides: TGTGCCTCAGGGTGGGCGGTGGACACTGAAGCTTTCTTT. It codes for CASGWAVDTEAFF.

This chain links TRBV4-2 with TRBJ1-1, with unresolved D. Per the germline V gene, CDR1 is LGHNA and CDR2 is YNFKEQ. CDR3 length: 12 residues. V lost 4 bases and J lost 11, with 14 bases in between. CDR3 sequence: CASSLRAPEAFF. As DNA, the CDR3 is TGTGCCAGCAGCCTCCGAGCCCCAGAGGCTTTCTTT.

V usage is TRBV6-5 and J usage is TRBJ1-3; D is unclear. Germline lookup yields CDR1 MNHEY and CDR2 SVGAGI. With 6 bases removed from V and 0 bases from J, the gap between germline ends came to 12 bases. The CDR3 covers 15 residues. DNA of the CDR3: TGTGCCAGCAGCCCAACAGTAGCCTCTGGAAACACCATATATTTT. Translating it yields CASSPTVASGNTIYF.

The V gene is TRBV10-3, the J gene TRBJ1-3; 7 bases align to TRBD1. CDR1 is ENHRY, CDR2 SYGVKD, per germline. Trimming at V came to 3 bases and at J to 6 bases, leaving 11 bases not matched to a gene. The CDR3 consists of 16 residues. The CDR3 loop reads CAISDGTAASLNTIYF. The CDR3 bases are TGTGCCATCAGTGATGGGACAGCCGCTAGTTTAAACACCATATATTTT.

The chain uses TRBV7-8 and TRBJ2-7, with 11 bases aligning to TRBD2. Germline values: CDR1 SGHVS, CDR2 FQNEAQ. The CDR3 spans 15 residues. V lost 5 bases and J lost 3; bases outside the gene matches: 6. The CDR3 sequence: CASSPIAGGLYEQYF. The DNA for the CDR3 is TGTGCCAGCAGCCCAATAGCGGGGGGGCTCTACGAGCAGTACTTC.

This clone was picked up one time. The chain has TRBV5-1 and TRBJ2-3; possible D gene TRBD1, 6 bases. The CDR3 has 12 residues. Germline V CDR1 and CDR2: SGHRS, YFSETQ. V lost 4 bases and J 6 bases, leaving 9 bases between the germline ends. The CDR3 is CASSMGHDTQYF. CDR3 DNA sequence: TGCGCCAGCAGCATGGGACACGATACGCAGTATTTT.

This chain connects TRBV5-4 to TRBJ1-4, with 7 bases identical to TRBD1. The germline CDR1 and CDR2 sequences are SGHNT and YYREEE (reference sequence). J lost 8 bases, V lost 2 bases, and 9 bases had no gene match. The CDR3 sequence is 15 residues long. CDR3 bases: TGTGCCAGCAGCTTCTCGAGACAGGGTCTGGAAAAACTGTTTTTT. This sequence encodes CASSFSRQGLEKLFF.

The chain recombines TRBV29-1 with TRBJ2-3; 8 bases fit TRBD2. The CDR3 runs to 14 residues. CDR1 is SQVTM and CDR2 is ANQGSEA in the germline V gene. The V gene end was trimmed by 7 bases and the J gene end by 3 bases; junction bases not matched to a gene: 9. CDR3 sequence: CSGGGRGATDTQYF. CDR3 coding DNA: TGCAGCGGGGGGGGGCGGGGGGCTACAGATACGCAGTATTTT.

The V call is TRBV5-1, the J call TRBJ1-4, with a possible D match to TRBD1 (5 bases). Germline V gene sequence: CDR1 SGHRS, CDR2 YFSETQ. V lost 4 bases and J lost 3, with 10 bases in between. This CDR3 has 14 amino acids. The DNA of the CDR3 is TGCGCCAGCAGCAAAGGGACCTCTAATGAAAAACTGTTTTTT. Residues: CASSKGTSNEKLFF.

This clone was counted between two and nine times. CDR3 in amino acids: CASSYLSEAFF. As DNA, the CDR3 is TGTGCCAGCAGTTACTTGTCTGAAGCTTTCTTT. The V call is TRBV6-5, the J call TRBJ1-1; no clear D gene. V dropped 1 base and J dropped 6 bases, with 3 bases sitting between them. From germline, CDR1 is MNHEY and CDR2 SVGAGI. This CDR3 contains 11 residues.

V and J are TRBV19 and TRBJ2-7; 8 positions match TRBD1. Trimming cost V 7 bases and J 3 bases; bases outside gene matches: 11. This CDR3 spans 15 amino acids. The germline V gene has CDR1 LNHDA and CDR2 SQIVND (reference sequence). The CDR3 region is CASTKGTGYNYEQYF. CDR3 in DNA: TGTGCCAGTACCAAAGGGACAGGTTATAACTACGAGCAGTACTTC.

The V call is TRBV10-1, the J call TRBJ2-3; 7 bases match TRBD2. Germline values: CDR1 WNHNN, CDR2 SYGVQD (reference sequence). V was pared by 2 bases and J by 6 bases, with 11 bases of the junction left unmatched. CDR3 length: 16 residues. The DNA for the CDR3 is TGCGCCAGCAGTGAGCCTAGGACTAGAGGTCGGGATACGCAGTATTTT. It is translated as CASSEPRTRGRDTQYF.

The chain uses TRBV6-1 and TRBJ2-6; the D gene is possibly TRBD1 (6 bases). The CDR3 has 15 amino acids. The V gene lost 2 bases and the J gene lost 2 bases, with 7 bases spanning the gap. From germline, CDR1 is MNHNS and CDR2 SASEGT. CDR3 in DNA: TGTGCCAGCAGTGAACAGGGGACTGGGGCCAACGTCCTGACTTTC. Protein: CASSEQGTGANVLTF.

On this clone itself: At one end, the junction sequence differs from germline, possibly due to a read error. The chain is built from TRBV5-5 and TRBJ2-1, with unresolved D. The CDR3 totals 15 residues. Per germline, CDR1 SGHKS and CDR2 YYEKEE (reference sequence). The CDR3 loop is CATSLSLRQLNEQFF. The CDR3 nucleotides read TGTGCCACCAGCTTGTCGTTGCGGCAGCTCAATGAGCAGTTCTTC.

The chain employs TRBV19 and TRBJ1-1; TRBD1 might be the D (6 bases). V lost 4 bases and J 6 bases, leaving 18 bases between the germline ends. Germline V gene sequence: CDR1 LNHDA, CDR2 SQIVND (reference sequence). The CDR3 is 15 residues long. The CDR3 DNA reads as TGTGCCAGTAGTACCTTCGGCCGACAGGCCTCTGAAGCTTTCTTT. The encoded protein is CASSTFGRQASEAFF. The full variable domain, with the rest looked up from reference TRBV19 and TRBJ1-1, is DGGITQSPKYLFRKEGQNVTLSCEQNLNHDAMYWYRQDPGQGLRLIYYSQIVNDFQKGDIAEGYSVSREKKESFPLTVTSAQKNPTAFYLCASSTFGRQASEAFFGQGTRLTVV.

The chain is built from TRBV7-9 and TRBJ2-1, with D perhaps being TRBD1 or TRBD2 (5 bases each). With 5 bases removed from V and 6 bases from J, the gap between germline ends came to 8 bases. Germline lookup yields CDR1 SEHNR and CDR2 FQNEAQ (reference sequence). This CDR3 is 12 amino acids long. The CDR3 region is CASSRGGNEQFF. Here the CDR3 DNA reads TGTGCCAGCAGCCGTGGGGGCAATGAGCAGTTCTTC. Full variable domain (rest looked up from reference TRBV7-9 and TRBJ2-1): DTGVSQNPRHKITKRGQNVTFRCDPISEHNRLYWYRQTLGQGPEFLTYFQNEAQLEKSRLLSDRFSAERPKGSFSTLEIQRTEQGDSAMYLCASSRGGNEQFFGPGTRLTVL.

This clone was seen a single time. The chain has TRBV11-2 and TRBJ1-4; perhaps TRBD1 as D (6 bases). Per the germline V gene, CDR1 is SGHAT and CDR2 is FQNNGV. The CDR3 totals 14 residues. Trimming took 5 bases from V and 10 from J, leaving 17 bases between them. CDR3 bases: TGTGCCAGCAGCCCCGGGACAACGATCTCAAAACTGTTTTTT. Its translation is CASSPGTTISKLFF.

The V and J genes are TRBV6-1 and TRBJ2-5; D is possibly TRBD1 (5 bases). The V gene's germline CDR1 is MNHNS and CDR2 SASEGT. V shed 1 base and J shed 5 bases, with 8 bases lying between them. The CDR3 sequence is 13 residues long. The CDR3 DNA reads TGTGCCAGCAGTGAAGGACAGTGGGAGACCCAGTACTTC. Amino acid sequence: CASSEGQWETQYF.

The gene calls are TRBV15 and TRBJ2-7; D not resolved. The CDR3 totals 15 residues. Germline loops: CDR1 LNHNV, CDR2 YYDKDF (reference sequence). Trimming removed 0 bases from V and 0 bases from J, with 9 bases in between. The CDR3 DNA reads as TGTGCCACCAGCAGAGATTGGGCGGTCTCCTACGAGCAGTACTTC. It codes for CATSRDWAVSYEQYF.

This chain joins TRBV10-3 and TRBJ1-4; 7 bases line up with TRBD1. V was clipped by 3 bases and J by 7 bases; unmatched bases: 8. Germline CDR1 and CDR2: ENHRY and SYGVKD. This CDR3 contains 15 residues. The CDR3 loop is CAISERGRLSEKLFF. DNA for the CDR3: TGTGCCATCAGTGAAAGGGGGCGGCTCAGTGAAAAACTGTTTTTT.

The chain joins TRBV11-3 to TRBJ2-2; D unresolved. Germline V gives CDR1 SGHNT, CDR2 YENEEA. Deletions cut 1 base from V and 6 bases from J, with 9 bases between. This CDR3 comprises 14 residues. The CDR3 loop reads CASSLGQASGELFF. The CDR3 coding sequence is TGTGCCAGCAGCTTAGGCCAGGCCTCCGGGGAGCTGTTTTTT.

The chain links TRBV6-1 to TRBJ2-7; D is possibly TRBD1 (6 bases). V lost 5 bases to trimming and J lost 0 bases, with 14 bases between them. CDR1 and CDR2 (germline): MNHNS, SASEGT. This CDR3 comprises 15 residues. The CDR3 region has the DNA TGTGCCAGCAGTACCAGCCCAGGGGACTCCTACGAGCAGTACTTC. This translates into CASSTSPGDSYEQYF.